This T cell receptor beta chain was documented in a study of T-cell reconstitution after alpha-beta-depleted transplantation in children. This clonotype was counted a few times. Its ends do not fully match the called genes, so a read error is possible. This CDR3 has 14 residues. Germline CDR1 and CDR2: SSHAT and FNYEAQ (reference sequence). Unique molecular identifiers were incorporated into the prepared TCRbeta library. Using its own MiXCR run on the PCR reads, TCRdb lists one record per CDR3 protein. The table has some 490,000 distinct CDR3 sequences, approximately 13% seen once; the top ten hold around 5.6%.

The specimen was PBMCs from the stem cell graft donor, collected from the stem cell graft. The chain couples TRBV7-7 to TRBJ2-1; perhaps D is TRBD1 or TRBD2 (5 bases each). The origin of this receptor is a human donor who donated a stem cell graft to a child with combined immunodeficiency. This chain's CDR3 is CASSLGDPWDEQFF. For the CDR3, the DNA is TGTGCTAGCAGCTTGGGGGACCCTTGGGATGAGCAGTTCTTC.